This passage covers 31 T cell receptor beta chains from one sample sequenced in a study of blood T cell repertoires in COVID-19. TCRdb keeps only in-frame clones here, not all; method: immunoSEQ multiplex PCR. Of around 94,000 clones in the sample, 75% to 90% were seen once. The specimen was peripheral blood. These receptors came from a woman between 50 and 59 years old with COVID-19, enrolled during active disease.

This clone occurred once. The rearrangement links TRBV28 to TRBJ1-1; D is possibly TRBD1 (5 bases). Germline V lookup: CDR1 MDHEN, CDR2 SYDVKM. Trimming left V 2 bases short and J 4 bases short, with 14 bases between. The CDR3 totals 15 residues. The CDR3 DNA is TGTGCCAGCAGTTTACAGGGTTGGTCCCGCACTGAAGCTTTCTTT. Amino acid sequence: CASSLQGWSRTEAFF.

The J gene is TRBJ1-2, the V gene TRBV6-5; unclear D gene. Germline CDR1 and CDR2: MNHEY and SVGAGI. Deletions cut 9 bases from V and 0 bases from J, with 14 bases between. The CDR3 is made up of 14 amino acids. The CDR3 nucleotides read TGTGCCAGTACTCCGGGAACCGCTAACTATGGCTACACCTTC. Its translation: CASTPGTANYGYTF.

This clone showed up just a few times. CDR3 region: CASSLGLAGGQDTQYF. The CDR3 bases are TGTGCCAGCAGCCTTGGGCTAGCGGGGGGGCAAGATACGCAGTATTTT. This rearrangement joins TRBV9 to TRBJ2-3; 12 nucleotides align to TRBD2. V gave up 4 bases and J gave up 5 bases; unmatched junction bases: 8. The CDR3 runs to 16 residues. Germline V lookup: CDR1 SGDLS, CDR2 YYNGEE.

This chain uses TRBV6-5 with TRBJ1-2, with D uncertain. Trimming took 2 bases from V and 2 from J, leaving 9 bases between them. The CDR3 consists of 14 residues. CDR1 and CDR2 from the germline V gene are MNHEY and SVGAGI. CDR3 loop: CASSYGLTNYGYTF. The CDR3 DNA reads TGTGCCAGCAGTTACGGTTTGACAAACTATGGCTACACCTTC.

The gene calls are TRBV6-4 and TRBJ2-3, with D possibly being TRBD1 (5 bases). Germline V CDR1 and CDR2: MRHNA, SNTAGT. There are 13 residues in the CDR3. Trimming took 6 bases from V and 7 from J, leaving 14 bases between them. The CDR3 protein is CASSAPGSHTQYF. Here the CDR3 DNA reads TGTGCCAGCAGCGCCCCAGGGTCCCATACGCAGTATTTT.

In DNA form, the CDR3 reads TGTGCCAGCCCTGGAGGGGGGGCATGTCAGCCCCAGCATTTT. Protein: CASPGGGACQPQHF. V usage is TRBV21-1 and J usage is TRBJ1-5. TRBV21-1 is classified as a pseudogene. The CDR3 is 14 amino acids.

The rearrangement uses TRBV9 and TRBJ2-2, with 7 bases fitting TRBD2. The CDR3 spans 14 residues. Trimming took 0 bases from V and 7 from J; bases not matched to a gene: 3. Germline V gives CDR1 SGDLS, CDR2 YYNGEE. Here the CDR3 DNA reads TGTGCCAGCAGCGTAGCTGGGGGGGTCGGGGAGCTGTTTTTT. This translates into CASSVAGGVGELFF. Variable domain in full (rest from reference TRBV9 and TRBJ2-2): DSGVTQTPKHLITATGQRVTLRCSPRSGDLSVYWYQQSLDQGLQFLIQYYNGEERAKGNILERFSAQQFPDLHSELNLSSLELGDSALYFCASSVAGGVGELFFGEGSRLTVL.

V gene TRBV5-1 combines with J gene TRBJ2-1, with TRBD2 identical over 15 bases. V lost 3 bases to trimming and J lost 0 bases; unmatched junction nucleotides: 7. Germline V CDR1 and CDR2: SGHRS, YFSETQ. The CDR3 covers 19 residues. CDR3 DNA sequence: TGCGCCAGCAGCTCGTCCGGGACTAGCGGGGGGCTCTCCTACAATGAGCAGTTCTTC. Translation: CASSSSGTSGGLSYNEQFF. Variable domain in full (rest from reference TRBV5-1 and TRBJ2-1): KAGVTQTPRYLIKTRGQQVTLSCSPISGHRSVSWYQQTPGQGLQFLFEYFSETQRNKGNFPGRFSGRQFSNSRSEMNVSTLELGDSALYLCASSSSGTSGGLSYNEQFFGPGTRLTVL.

The rearrangement joins TRBV4-3 to TRBJ2-3; 8 bases map to TRBD1. The germline V gene encodes CDR1 LGHNA and CDR2 YSLEER. The CDR3 covers 15 residues. The V and J ends lost 2 bases and 3 bases, in that order; junction bases with no gene match: 4. This CDR3 reads CASSQRTGRTDTQYF. In nucleotides, the CDR3 is TGCGCCAGCAGCCAACGGACAGGGCGTACAGATACGCAGTATTTT.

The chain employs TRBV5-4 and TRBJ2-3; the match to TRBD2 covers 9 bases. V was pared by 3 bases and J by 6 bases, with 11 bases of the junction left unmatched. Germline V lookup: CDR1 SGHNT, CDR2 YYREEE (reference sequence). This CDR3 has 16 amino acids. The DNA for the CDR3 is TGTGCCAGCAGCTCCGCCGGGACTAGCACTGGGGATACGCAGTATTTT. Protein sequence: CASSSAGTSTGDTQYF. The variable domain in full, with the rest retrieved from reference TRBV5-4 and TRBJ2-3, is ETGVTQSPTHLIKTRGQQVTLRCSSQSGHNTVSWYQQALGQGPQFIFQYYREEENGRGNFPPRFSGLQFPNYSSELNVNALELDDSALYLCASSSAGTSTGDTQYFGPGTRLTVL.

This chain's CDR3 is CASSQQGAAASPLHF. DNA for the CDR3: TGTGCCAGTAGCCAACAGGGGGCTGCGGCTTCACCCCTCCACTTT. The V call is TRBV19, the J call TRBJ1-6; 9 bases map to TRBD1. The CDR3 length is 15 residues. Trimming cost V 6 bases and J 9 bases; bases outside gene matches: 9. Germline CDR1 is LNHDA and CDR2 is SQIVND (reference sequence).

The rearrangement joins TRBV19 to TRBJ1-6; possibly TRBD1 for D (5 bases). Trimming removed 4 bases at V and 1 base at J, with 14 bases between. This CDR3 comprises 17 residues. Germline V lookup: CDR1 LNHDA, CDR2 SQIVND (reference sequence). CDR3 nucleotides: TGTGCCAGTAGTAGGACACCCGCGGTATCCTATAATTCACCCCTCCACTTT. This encodes CASSRTPAVSYNSPLHF. The full variable domain, rest sourced from reference TRBV19 and TRBJ1-6, is DGGITQSPKYLFRKEGQNVTLSCEQNLNHDAMYWYRQDPGQGLRLIYYSQIVNDFQKGDIAEGYSVSREKKESFPLTVTSAQKNPTAFYLCASSRTPAVSYNSPLHFGNGTRLTVT.

The rearrangement links TRBV7-3 to TRBJ2-1, with D possibly TRBD1 on 6 matching bases. Germline V CDR1 and CDR2: SGHTA, FQGTGA. The V gene lost 5 bases and the J gene lost 7 bases, with 12 bases spanning the gap. The CDR3 contains 13 residues. The CDR3 DNA follows: TGTGCCAGCAGCGTAATCCAGGGGAATGAGCAGTTCTTC. Amino acid sequence: CASSVIQGNEQFF.

This clone was seen a few times. This chain connects TRBV7-9 to TRBJ2-7; D is possibly TRBD2 (5 bases). V dropped 2 bases and J dropped 1 base, with 6 bases sitting between them. CDR1 and CDR2 from the germline V gene are SEHNR and FQNEAQ (reference sequence). This CDR3 region has 13 residues. The CDR3 bases are TGTGCCAGCAGCTTAAGGGAGTCCTACGAGCAGTACTTC. Translated, it gives CASSLRESYEQYF.

This clone was counted a single time. The chain carries TRBV7-6 and TRBJ1-1, with 7 nucleotides matching TRBD1. CDR1 and CDR2 from the germline V gene are SGHVS and FNYEAQ. There are 18 residues in the CDR3. With V trimmed by 5 bases and J by 1 base, 16 bases remained unmatched. CDR3 amino acids: CASSDPEGRTGQNTEAFF. The CDR3 DNA reads TGTGCCAGCAGCGACCCAGAGGGTAGGACAGGCCAGAACACTGAAGCTTTCTTT. Complete variable domain (other parts from reference TRBV7-6 and TRBJ1-1): GAGVSQSPRYKVTKRGQDVALRCDPISGHVSLYWYRQALGQGPEFLTYFNYEAQQDKSGLPNDRFSAERPEGSISTLTIQRTEQRDSAMYRCASSDPEGRTGQNTEAFFGQGTRLTVV.

This chain uses TRBV4-3 with TRBJ2-1, with 7 bases identical to TRBD1. J was trimmed by 2 bases and V by 0 bases; bases with no gene match: 4. Germline lookup yields CDR1 LGHNA and CDR2 YSLEER. The CDR3 is 16 amino acids. CDR3 sequence reads: CASSQDETGPYNEQFF. As DNA, the CDR3 is TGCGCCAGCAGCCAAGATGAGACAGGGCCCTACAATGAGCAGTTCTTC.

This chain links TRBV19 with TRBJ1-1; D is possibly TRBD1 (6 bases). The V end lost 8 bases, the J end lost 7 bases, and 11 bases lay between the germline ends. Germline loops: CDR1 LNHDA, CDR2 SQIVND (reference sequence). The CDR3 has 11 amino acids. CDR3 in amino acids: CASETGFEAFF. CDR3 nucleotide sequence: TGTGCCAGTGAAACAGGGTTTGAAGCTTTCTTT.

A single count supports this clone. This chain uses TRBV30 with TRBJ1-3; D call uncertain. The V end was cut by 5 bases, the J end by 4 bases, with 15 bases between. The germline V gene encodes CDR1 GTSNPN and CDR2 SVGIG (reference sequence). This CDR3 contains 14 residues. The CDR3 region has the DNA TGTGCCTGGGGGATGGTCTTCGAGGGAAACACCATATATTTT. Its translation is CAWGMVFEGNTIYF.

The chain couples TRBV6-2 or TRBV6-3 to TRBJ2-1; TRBD2 matches at 10 bases. The germline V gene has CDR1 MNHEY and CDR2 SVGEGT. The CDR3 has 14 amino acids. Trimming at V came to 3 bases and at J to 5 bases, leaving 1 base not matched to a gene. CDR3 nucleotides: TGTGCCAGCAGTTATACTAGCGGGGACAATGAGCAGTTCTTC. This gives the protein CASSYTSGDNEQFF.

V is TRBV6-1 and J is TRBJ2-6, with D possibly being TRBD2 (6 bases). V was shortened by 3 bases and J by 1 base, with 10 bases between the two germline ends. There are 16 residues in the CDR3. The V gene's germline CDR1 is MNHNS and CDR2 SASEGT. CDR3 coding DNA: TGTGCCAGCAGTGACGCCGCGGGATCTGGGGCCAACGTCCTGACTTTC. Residues: CASSDAAGSGANVLTF.

The rearrangement joins TRBV5-1 to TRBJ1-5; D possibly corresponds to TRBD1 (6 bases). The CDR3 is 16 residues long. Trimming removed 2 bases from V and 0 bases from J, with 12 bases in between. Germline values: CDR1 SGHRS, CDR2 YFSETQ. CDR3 nucleotides: TGCGCCAGCAGCTTAACCTACAGGGTTAGCAATCAGCCCCAGCATTTT. It is translated as CASSLTYRVSNQPQHF.

The chain uses TRBV30 and TRBJ1-5, with D maybe TRBD1 (5 bases). The CDR3 contains 13 residues. Looked up from germline, CDR1 is GTSNPN and CDR2 is SVGIG (reference sequence). Deletions cut 2 bases from V and 3 bases from J, with 8 bases between. The CDR3 reads CAWSRGDNQPQHF. The CDR3 nucleotides are TGTGCCTGGAGTCGGGGGGACAATCAGCCCCAGCATTTT.

This sequence joins TRBV2 and TRBJ1-3; 7 nucleotides align to TRBD1. V trimming: 2 bases; J trimming: 4 bases; junction bases outside the gene matches: 2. The length of the CDR3 is 14 residues. Germline CDR1 is SNHLY and CDR2 is FYNNEI. The CDR3 protein is CASSERDRGNTIYF. The CDR3 DNA sequence: TGTGCCAGCAGTGAACGGGACAGAGGAAACACCATATATTTT.

This chain uses TRBV2 with TRBJ2-5, with D possibly being TRBD1 (6 bases). V was shortened by 5 bases and J by 2 bases, with 12 bases between the two germline ends. This CDR3 has 14 amino acids. Germline V CDR1 and CDR2: SNHLY, FYNNEI. In nucleotides, the CDR3 is TGTGCCAGCAGTCGCTCAGGGGCACAAGAGACCCAGTACTTC. This sequence encodes CASSRSGAQETQYF.

The chain employs TRBV7-2 and TRBJ2-5; a possible D gene is TRBD2 (7 bases). The CDR3 has 15 residues. Per the germline V gene, CDR1 is SGHTA and CDR2 is FQGNSA. V lost 2 bases, J lost 4 bases, and 14 bases lay in between. This CDR3 is CASSLSWGGLETQYF. DNA of the CDR3: TGTGCCAGCAGCTTATCCTGGGGGGGGCTAGAGACCCAGTACTTC.

The chain is built from TRBV19 and TRBJ1-2, with D hard to call. In germline, CDR1 is LNHDA, CDR2 SQIVND (reference sequence). V was pared by 3 bases and J by 2 bases, with 13 bases between. CDR3 size: 15 residues. The CDR3 DNA reads as TGTGCCAGTAGTATGGGCGAGGGTTTGAACTATGGCTACACCTTC. Its translation: CASSMGEGLNYGYTF.

The chain joins TRBV5-1 to TRBJ2-4, with a weak D call TRBD2 (6 bases). This CDR3 is built from 15 residues. The V and J ends lost 3 bases and 6 bases respectively, with 16 bases between them. Per germline, CDR1 SGHRS and CDR2 YFSETQ. CDR3 protein: CASSSRLGGANIQYF. The CDR3 nucleotides read TGCGCCAGCAGCTCCAGACTAGGCGGGGCAAACATTCAGTACTTC.

This sequence joins TRBV24-1 and TRBJ1-1, with 12 bases that match TRBD1. CDR1 is KGHDR and CDR2 is SFDVKD in the germline V gene. The CDR3 has 15 residues. V dropped 6 bases and J dropped 11; count of bases not matched to a gene: 12. CDR3 loop: CATSPGQGALDTAFF. The CDR3 region has the DNA TGTGCCACCAGTCCGGGACAGGGGGCTTTAGATACGGCTTTCTTT.

V is TRBV11-3 and J is TRBJ2-7, with 7 bases that match TRBD1. V shed 5 bases, J shed 2 bases, and the junction held 9 bases outside the gene matches. Germline CDR1 SGHNT, CDR2 YENEEA. The length of the CDR3 is 15 residues. The DNA for the CDR3 is TGTGCCAGCAGCCGAAGCACACAGGGGCCCTACGAGCAGTACTTC. The encoded protein is CASSRSTQGPYEQYF.

V is TRBV19 and J is TRBJ1-3, with D possibly TRBD1 on 5 matching bases. CDR1 LNHDA and CDR2 SQIVND come from the germline V gene (reference sequence). V was trimmed by 8 bases and J by 11 bases, leaving 16 bases between them. CDR3 length equals 12 residues. In nucleotides, the CDR3 is TGTGCCAGTCGACAGACTCTGGGTGCCATATATTTT. Translated: CASRQTLGAIYF.

The genes are TRBV6-5 and TRBJ1-4; 8 bases align to TRBD1. Germline CDR1 MNHEY, CDR2 SVGAGI. This CDR3 spans 14 amino acids. With 6 bases clipped from V and 5 bases from J, the junction kept 5 bases outside the gene matches. The CDR3 reads CASSRQGWNEKLFF. CDR3 sequence (DNA): TGTGCCAGCAGCCGACAGGGGTGGAATGAAAAACTGTTTTTT.